The 14 T cell receptor beta chains below all came from one sample that was sequenced in a study of cytomegalovirus exposure and HLA in healthy donors. 13 Jbeta primers and 60 Vbeta primers were used for the PCR. Measured with immunoSEQ multiplex PCR; TCRdb has only the in-frame clones, and not every one. The table shows 96,000 or so clones, with 65% to 75% occurring only once. Sequencing input: PBMCs. The receptor set was obtained from a female donor in good health and CMV-seropositive.

This chain links TRBV7-8 with TRBJ1-1, with 9 bases that match TRBD1. Germline CDR1 and CDR2: SGHVS and FQNEAQ. The CDR3 is 14 residues long. V dropped 5 bases and J dropped 7; count of bases not matched to a gene: 8. The CDR3 sequence is CASSIRDRVFEAFF. The CDR3 DNA is TGTGCCAGCAGCATCCGGGACAGGGTATTTGAAGCTTTCTTT.

The chain employs TRBV5-4 and TRBJ1-1; 8 nucleotides align to TRBD1. Germline loops: CDR1 SGHNT, CDR2 YYREEE (reference sequence). The CDR3 totals 16 residues. Germline trimming cut 4 bases from V and 1 base from J; bases unmatched to any gene: 9. This CDR3 is CASSRDRKVSNTEAFF. The CDR3, as DNA: TGTGCCAGCAGCAGGGACAGGAAGGTTTCGAACACTGAAGCTTTCTTT.

This chain connects TRBV30 to TRBJ2-3; D might be TRBD2 (6 bases). Trimming stripped 0 bases from V and 4 bases from J, with 14 bases between. The CDR3 has 15 residues. In germline, CDR1 is GTSNPN, CDR2 SVGIG (reference sequence). The CDR3 DNA reads as TGTGCCTGGAGTGTTCGACGGAGGGTTTCAGATACGCAGTATTTT. Its protein product is CAWSVRRRVSDTQYF.

V usage is TRBV19 and J usage is TRBJ2-2; maybe TRBD2 (6 bases). Germline V lookup: CDR1 LNHDA, CDR2 SQIVND (reference sequence). This CDR3 is 13 amino acids long. Deletions cut 9 bases from V and 10 bases from J, with 18 bases between. Written as DNA, the CDR3 is TGTGCCAGCTCGGGCCAGGGACTCGAGGAGCTGTTTTTT. Translated, it gives CASSGQGLEELFF. Full variable domain (outside the CDR3, taken from reference TRBV19 and TRBJ2-2): DGGITQSPKYLFRKEGQNVTLSCEQNLNHDAMYWYRQDPGQGLRLIYYSQIVNDFQKGDIAEGYSVSREKKESFPLTVTSAQKNPTAFYLCASSGQGLEELFFGEGSRLTVL.

This clone was found once. J is TRBJ2-1 and V is TRBV5-6; D unclear. This CDR3 comprises 15 residues. In germline, CDR1 is SGHDT, CDR2 YYEEEE. The V end lost 0 bases, the J end lost 5 bases, and 12 bases lay between the germline ends. The chain's CDR3 is CASSLGTSPDNEQFF. The CDR3 coding sequence is TGTGCCAGCAGCTTGGGAACATCGCCCGACAATGAGCAGTTCTTC.

The V gene is TRBV30, the J gene TRBJ1-2, with D possibly being TRBD1 (5 bases). Germline CDR1 and CDR2: GTSNPN and SVGIG (reference sequence). Trimming shortened V by 4 bases and J by 0 bases, and 12 bases separated the two germline ends. CDR3 length: 14 amino acids. CDR3: CAWIPGRANYGYTF. CDR3 in DNA: TGTGCCTGGATCCCAGGGCGAGCTAACTATGGCTACACCTTC.

This clone was recorded a few times. The rearrangement uses TRBV7-9 and TRBJ2-1; 15 bases line up with TRBD2. The length of the CDR3 is 15 residues. The germline gives CDR1 SEHNR, CDR2 FQNEAQ (reference sequence). Germline trimming cut 5 bases from V and 6 bases from J; bases unmatched to any gene: 2. CDR3 in amino acids: CASSAGLAGGNEQFF. The DNA for the CDR3 is TGTGCCAGCAGCGCGGGACTAGCGGGAGGCAATGAGCAGTTCTTC.

This rearrangement joins TRBV9 to TRBJ2-1; 12 bases are shared with TRBD2. Trimming at V came to 5 bases and at J to 4 bases, leaving 1 base not matched to a gene. The length of the CDR3 is 14 residues. Germline V gene data show CDR1 as SGDLS and CDR2 as YYNGEE. The CDR3 DNA follows: TGTGCCAGCAGTCTAGCGGGGGGGTACAATGAGCAGTTCTTC. It codes for CASSLAGGYNEQFF.

The J gene is TRBJ2-6, the V gene TRBV4-3; 7 nucleotides match TRBD2. Germline V CDR1 and CDR2: LGHNA, YSLEER. The length of the CDR3 is 18 residues. The junction had 9 bases not matched to a gene; V was cut back by 4 bases and J by 0 bases. In nucleotides, the CDR3 is TGCGCCAGCAGCCCTTCGACTAGCTTTGACTCTGGGGCCAACGTCCTGACTTTC. It translates to CASSPSTSFDSGANVLTF.

This clone was seen many times. The rearrangement links TRBV13 to TRBJ2-7; maybe TRBD1 (5 bases). This CDR3 is built from 13 residues. With 1 base removed from V and 7 bases from J, the gap between germline ends came to 11 bases. Germline CDR1 reads PRHDT; CDR2 reads FYEKMQ (reference sequence). CDR3 residues: CASSLVGRVEQYF. The CDR3 nucleotides read TGTGCCAGCAGCTTAGTGGGCAGGGTGGAGCAGTACTTC. The full variable domain, its missing parts supplied by reference TRBV13 and TRBJ2-7, is AAGVIQSPRHLIKEKRETATLKCYPIPRHDTVYWYQQGPGQDPQFLISFYEKMQSDKGSIPDRFSAQQFSDYHSELNMSSLELGDSALYFCASSLVGRVEQYFGPGTRLTVT.

The rearrangement joins TRBV10-3 to TRBJ1-1; D not certain. CDR3 length: 14 amino acids. Germline CDR1 is ENHRY and CDR2 is SYGVKD. Trimming left V 0 bases short and J 1 base short, with 6 bases between. The CDR3 sequence: CAISESRGNTEAFF. CDR3 DNA: TGTGCCATCAGTGAGTCACGGGGGAACACTGAAGCTTTCTTT.

This chain connects TRBV4-3 to TRBJ1-5; D not resolved. Germline V gene data show CDR1 as LGHNA and CDR2 as YSLEER. Trimming removed 0 bases from V and 5 bases from J, with 8 bases in between. The CDR3 loop spans 14 amino acids. The CDR3 nucleotides are TGCGCCAGCAGCCAAGAAAACAGCTATCAGCCCCAGCATTTT. This encodes CASSQENSYQPQHF.

The chain employs TRBV7-9 and TRBJ2-5, with TRBD2 identical over 9 bases. Germline V gives CDR1 SEHNR, CDR2 FQNEAQ (reference sequence). V was pared by 7 bases and J by 4 bases, with 7 bases of the junction left unmatched. The CDR3 is 14 residues long. CDR3 sequence reads: CASMIAGAPETQYF. The CDR3 nucleotides read TGTGCCAGCATGATAGCGGGAGCCCCAGAGACCCAGTACTTC.

The chain carries TRBV6-5 and TRBJ2-1; maybe TRBD2 (6 bases). Trimming cost V 6 bases and J 7 bases, with 16 bases left between them. This CDR3 comprises 14 residues. Looked up from germline, CDR1 is MNHEY and CDR2 is SVGAGI. The CDR3 loop reads CASSRGRDWNEQFF. CDR3 in DNA: TGTGCCAGCAGCCGGGGACGGGACTGGAATGAGCAGTTCTTC.